This T cell receptor (beta chain) comes out of a study of regulatory T cells in long-lasting Graves disease. Broader study findings: Preferential use of TRBV28, TRBJ1-2 and TRBJ2-5 was seen in persistent disease.

Between the trimmed V and J ends, which lost 4 bases and 4 bases, there was a span of 16 bases. This CDR3 is 15 amino acids long. Germline V CDR1 and CDR2: DFQATT, SNEGSKA (reference sequence). Time point reported: persistent/refractory GD, antithyroid drugs over 5 years with positive TRAb. The TCR library was made from RNA that had been extracted from PBMCs in TRIzol. An endocrinology department in Xi'an, China, recruited the patients. A volume of around 9.9 milliliters of peripheral blood was collected in EDTA tubes. Arm-PCR with iRepertoire HTBI primers amplified the CDR3 regions for these TCR beta libraries. In TCRdb, the multiplex PCR reads were re-called with MiXCR into one record per CDR3 protein. The sample shows about 430,000 distinct CDR3 sequences, 21% of them seen only once. In the case of this clonotype: As yet, its antigen is unknown.

The V gene is TRBV20-1, the J gene TRBJ2-2; possibly TRBD1 or TRBD2 for D (6 bases each). Source: peripheral blood mononuclear cells (PBMCs), taken when the disease was refractory, from a patient treated with antithyroid drugs. The TCR sequence derives from a female donor with Graves disease. The CDR3 region has the DNA TGCAGTGCTAACCGGGGGCTAGCTAGCACCGGGGAGCTGTTTTTT. This translates into CSANRGLASTGELFF.